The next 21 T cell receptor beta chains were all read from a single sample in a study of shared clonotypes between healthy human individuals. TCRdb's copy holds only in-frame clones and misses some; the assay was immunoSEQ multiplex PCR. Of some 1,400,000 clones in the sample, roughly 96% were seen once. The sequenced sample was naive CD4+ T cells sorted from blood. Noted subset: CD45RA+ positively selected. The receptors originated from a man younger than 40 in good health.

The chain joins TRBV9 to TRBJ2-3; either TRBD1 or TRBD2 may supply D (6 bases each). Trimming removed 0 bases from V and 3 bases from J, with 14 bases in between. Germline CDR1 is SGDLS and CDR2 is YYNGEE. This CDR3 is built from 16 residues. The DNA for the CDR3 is TGTGCCAGCAGCGTAGGGGGTAGCGGACAGACAGATACGCAGTATTTT. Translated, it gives CASSVGGSGQTDTQYF.

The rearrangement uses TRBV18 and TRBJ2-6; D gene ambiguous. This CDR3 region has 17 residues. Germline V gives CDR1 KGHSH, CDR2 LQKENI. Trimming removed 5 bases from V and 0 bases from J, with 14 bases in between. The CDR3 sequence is CASSTTMTPSGANVLTF. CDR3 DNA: TGTGCCAGCTCAACCACCATGACACCCTCTGGGGCCAACGTCCTGACTTTC.

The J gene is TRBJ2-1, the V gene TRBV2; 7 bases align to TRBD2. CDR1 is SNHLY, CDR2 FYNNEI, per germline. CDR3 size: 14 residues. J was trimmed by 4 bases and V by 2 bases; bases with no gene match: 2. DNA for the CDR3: TGTGCCAGCAGTGAACTAGCGGCTTACAATGAGCAGTTCTTC. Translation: CASSELAAYNEQFF.

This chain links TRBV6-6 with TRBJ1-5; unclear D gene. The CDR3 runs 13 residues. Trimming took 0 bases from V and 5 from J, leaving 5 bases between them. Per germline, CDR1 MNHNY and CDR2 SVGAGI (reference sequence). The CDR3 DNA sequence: TGTGCCAGCAGTTACTCGGAGTATCAGCCCCAGCATTTT. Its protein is CASSYSEYQPQHF.

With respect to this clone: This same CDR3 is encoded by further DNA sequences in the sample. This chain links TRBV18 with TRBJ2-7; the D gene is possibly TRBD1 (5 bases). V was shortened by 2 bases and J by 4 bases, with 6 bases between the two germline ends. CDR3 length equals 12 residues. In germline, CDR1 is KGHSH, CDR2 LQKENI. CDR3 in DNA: TGTGCCAGCTCACCAGGGGCGTACGAGCAGTACTTC. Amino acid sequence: CASSPGAYEQYF.

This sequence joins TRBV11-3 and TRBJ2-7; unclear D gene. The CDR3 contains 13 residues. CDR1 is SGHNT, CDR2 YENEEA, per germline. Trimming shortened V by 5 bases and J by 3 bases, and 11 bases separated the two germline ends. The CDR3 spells CASSPGPDYEQYF. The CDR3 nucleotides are TGTGCCAGCAGCCCAGGACCCGACTACGAGCAGTACTTC.

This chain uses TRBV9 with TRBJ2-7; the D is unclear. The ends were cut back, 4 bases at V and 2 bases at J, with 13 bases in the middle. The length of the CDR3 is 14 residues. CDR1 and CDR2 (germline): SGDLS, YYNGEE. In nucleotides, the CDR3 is TGTGCCAGCAGCCGAATTGGGTCAGCCTACGAGCAGTACTTC. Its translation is CASSRIGSAYEQYF.

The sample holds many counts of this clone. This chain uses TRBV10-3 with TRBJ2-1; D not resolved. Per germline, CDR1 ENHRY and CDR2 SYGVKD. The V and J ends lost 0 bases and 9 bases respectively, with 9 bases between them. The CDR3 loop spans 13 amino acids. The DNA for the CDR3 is TGTGCCATCAGTGAGTCGAGACTCGGTGAGCAGTTCTTC. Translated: CAISESRLGEQFF.

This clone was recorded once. CDR3 DNA sequence: TGCAGCGCCTACAGACCTCTTAACACCGGGGAGCTGTTTTTT. Protein: CSAYRPLNTGELFF. The chain uses TRBV29-1 and TRBJ2-2; D not certain. The length of the CDR3 is 14 residues. Germline V gives CDR1 SQVTM, CDR2 ANQGSEA. V was cut by 7 bases and J by 2 bases, with 14 bases left in between.

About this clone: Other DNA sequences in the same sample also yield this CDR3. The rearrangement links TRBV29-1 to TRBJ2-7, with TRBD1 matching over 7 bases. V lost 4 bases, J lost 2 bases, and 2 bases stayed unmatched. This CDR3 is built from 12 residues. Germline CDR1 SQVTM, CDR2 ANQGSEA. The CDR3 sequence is CSVGQGAYEQYF. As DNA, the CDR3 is TGCAGCGTTGGTCAGGGGGCCTACGAGCAGTACTTC.

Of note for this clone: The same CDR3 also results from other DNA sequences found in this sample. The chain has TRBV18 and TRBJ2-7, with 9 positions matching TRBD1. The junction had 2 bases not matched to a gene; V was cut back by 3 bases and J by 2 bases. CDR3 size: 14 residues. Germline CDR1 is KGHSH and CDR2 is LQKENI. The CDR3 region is CASSPGTGTYEQYF. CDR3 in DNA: TGTGCCAGCTCACCCGGGACAGGGACCTACGAGCAGTACTTC. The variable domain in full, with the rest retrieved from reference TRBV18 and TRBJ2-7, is NAGVMQNPRHLVRRRGQEARLRCSPMKGHSHVYWYRQLPEEGLKFMVYLQKENIIDESGMPKERFSAEFPKEGPSILRIQQVVRGDSAAYFCASSPGTGTYEQYFGPGTRLTVT.

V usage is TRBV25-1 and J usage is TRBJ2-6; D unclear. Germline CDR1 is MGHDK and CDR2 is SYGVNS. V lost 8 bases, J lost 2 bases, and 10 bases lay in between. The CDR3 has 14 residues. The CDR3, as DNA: TGTGCCAGCGGGGAATTCGCTGGGGCCAACGTCCTGACTTTC. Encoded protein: CASGEFAGANVLTF.

The CDR3 is CASSLRHSTSYNEQFF. The CDR3, as DNA: TGTGCCAGCAGCCTTCGACATTCCACATCCTACAATGAGCAGTTCTTC. The chain links TRBV14 to TRBJ2-1; D is uncertain. Germline V CDR1 and CDR2: SGHDN, FVKESK. The CDR3 runs 16 residues. With 4 bases removed from V and 1 base from J, the gap between germline ends came to 14 bases.

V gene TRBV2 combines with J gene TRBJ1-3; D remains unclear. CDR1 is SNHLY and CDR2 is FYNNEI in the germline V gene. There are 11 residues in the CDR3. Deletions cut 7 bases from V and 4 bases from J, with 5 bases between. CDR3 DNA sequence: TGTGCCAGCAACGTCGGAAACACCATATATTTT. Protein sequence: CASNVGNTIYF.

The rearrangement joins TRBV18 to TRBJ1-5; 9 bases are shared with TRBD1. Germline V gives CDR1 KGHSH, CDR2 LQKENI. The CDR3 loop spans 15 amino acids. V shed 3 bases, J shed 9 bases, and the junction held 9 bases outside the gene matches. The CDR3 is CASSPIGTGTRPQHF. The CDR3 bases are TGTGCCAGCTCACCGATCGGGACAGGGACTCGGCCCCAGCATTTT.

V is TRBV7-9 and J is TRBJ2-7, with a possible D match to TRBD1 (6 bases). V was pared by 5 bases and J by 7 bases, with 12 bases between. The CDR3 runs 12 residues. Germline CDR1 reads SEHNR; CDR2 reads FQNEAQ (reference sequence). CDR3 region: CASSHTGNEQYF. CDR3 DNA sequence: TGTGCCAGCAGCCATACAGGGAATGAGCAGTACTTC.

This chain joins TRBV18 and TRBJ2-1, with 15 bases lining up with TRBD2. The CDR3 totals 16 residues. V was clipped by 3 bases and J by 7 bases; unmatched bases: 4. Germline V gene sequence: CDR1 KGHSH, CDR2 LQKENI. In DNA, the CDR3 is TGTGCCAGCTCACCGGGACTAGCGGGAGGTGGTAATGAGCAGTTCTTC. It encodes CASSPGLAGGGNEQFF.

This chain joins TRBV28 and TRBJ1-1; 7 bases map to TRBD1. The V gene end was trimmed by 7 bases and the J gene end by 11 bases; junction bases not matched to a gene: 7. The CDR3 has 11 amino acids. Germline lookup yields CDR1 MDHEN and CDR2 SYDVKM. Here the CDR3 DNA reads TGTGCCAGCACCCGACAGGGTAGGGCTTTCTTT. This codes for CASTRQGRAFF.

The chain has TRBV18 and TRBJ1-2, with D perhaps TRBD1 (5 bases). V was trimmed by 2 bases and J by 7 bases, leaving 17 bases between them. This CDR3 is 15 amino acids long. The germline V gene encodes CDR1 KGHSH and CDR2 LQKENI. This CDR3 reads CASSPLADSYSGYTF. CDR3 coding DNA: TGTGCCAGCTCACCATTAGCAGACAGTTACTCTGGCTACACCTTC.

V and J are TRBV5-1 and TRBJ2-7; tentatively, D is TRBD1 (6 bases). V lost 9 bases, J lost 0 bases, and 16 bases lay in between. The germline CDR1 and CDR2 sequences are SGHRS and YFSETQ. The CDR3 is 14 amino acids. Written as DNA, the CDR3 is TGCGCCACCTCACTTCAGGGGAGCTCCTACGAGCAGTACTTC. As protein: CATSLQGSSYEQYF.

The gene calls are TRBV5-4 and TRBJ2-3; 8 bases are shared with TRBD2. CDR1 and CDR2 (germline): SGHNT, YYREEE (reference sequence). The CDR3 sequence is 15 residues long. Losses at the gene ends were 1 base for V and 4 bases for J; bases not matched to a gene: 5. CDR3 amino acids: CASSLSSGGPDTQYF. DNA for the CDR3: TGTGCCAGCAGCTTGTCGTCGGGAGGGCCAGATACGCAGTATTTT.